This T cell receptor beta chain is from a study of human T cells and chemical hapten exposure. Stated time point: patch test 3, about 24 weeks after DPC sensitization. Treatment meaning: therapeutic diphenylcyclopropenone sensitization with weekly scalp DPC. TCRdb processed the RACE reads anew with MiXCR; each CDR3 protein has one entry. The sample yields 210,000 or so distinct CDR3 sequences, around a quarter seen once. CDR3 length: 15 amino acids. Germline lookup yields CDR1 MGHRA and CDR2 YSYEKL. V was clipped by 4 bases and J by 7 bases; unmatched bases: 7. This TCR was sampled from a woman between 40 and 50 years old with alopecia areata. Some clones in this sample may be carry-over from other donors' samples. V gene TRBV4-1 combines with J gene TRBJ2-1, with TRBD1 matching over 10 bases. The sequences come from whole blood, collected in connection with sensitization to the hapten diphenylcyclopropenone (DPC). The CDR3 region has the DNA TGCGCCAGCAGCCTGCATGAGGGACAGGGGAATGAGCAGTTCTTC. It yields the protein CASSLHEGQGNEQFF.